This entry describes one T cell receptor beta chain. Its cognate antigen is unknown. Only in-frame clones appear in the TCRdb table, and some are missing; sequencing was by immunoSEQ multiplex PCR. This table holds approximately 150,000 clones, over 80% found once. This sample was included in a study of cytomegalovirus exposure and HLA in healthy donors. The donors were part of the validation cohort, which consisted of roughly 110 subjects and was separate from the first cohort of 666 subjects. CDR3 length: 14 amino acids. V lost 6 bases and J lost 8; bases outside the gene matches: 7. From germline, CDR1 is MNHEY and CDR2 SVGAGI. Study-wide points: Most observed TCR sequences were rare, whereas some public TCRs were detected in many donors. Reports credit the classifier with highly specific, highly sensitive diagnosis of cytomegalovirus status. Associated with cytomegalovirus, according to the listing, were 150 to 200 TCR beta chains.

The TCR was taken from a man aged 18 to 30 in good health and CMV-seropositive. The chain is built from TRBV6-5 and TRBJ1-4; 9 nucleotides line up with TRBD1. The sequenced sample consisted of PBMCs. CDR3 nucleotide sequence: TGTGCCAGCAGGGGACAGGGTTTGGAGGAAAAACTGTTTTTT. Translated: CASRGQGLEEKLFF.